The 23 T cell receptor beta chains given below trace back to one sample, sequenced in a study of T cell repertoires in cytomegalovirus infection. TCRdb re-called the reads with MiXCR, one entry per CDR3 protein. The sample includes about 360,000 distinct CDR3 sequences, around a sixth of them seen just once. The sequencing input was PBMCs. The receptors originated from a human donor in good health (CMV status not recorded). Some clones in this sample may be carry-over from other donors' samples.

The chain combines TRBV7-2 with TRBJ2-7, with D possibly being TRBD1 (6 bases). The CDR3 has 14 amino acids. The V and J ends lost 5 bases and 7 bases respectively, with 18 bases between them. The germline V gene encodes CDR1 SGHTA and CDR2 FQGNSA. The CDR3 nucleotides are TGTGCCAGCAGCCCCCGAGGGGGAGTCGGGGAGCAGTACTTC. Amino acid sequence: CASSPRGGVGEQYF.

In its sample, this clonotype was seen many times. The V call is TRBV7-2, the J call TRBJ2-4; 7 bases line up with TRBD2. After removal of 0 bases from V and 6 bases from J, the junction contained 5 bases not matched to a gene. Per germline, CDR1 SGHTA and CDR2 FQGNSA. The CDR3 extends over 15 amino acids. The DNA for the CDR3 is TGTGCCAGCAGCTTAGCAGTAGGCGGGGGAAACATTCAGTACTTC. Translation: CASSLAVGGGNIQYF.

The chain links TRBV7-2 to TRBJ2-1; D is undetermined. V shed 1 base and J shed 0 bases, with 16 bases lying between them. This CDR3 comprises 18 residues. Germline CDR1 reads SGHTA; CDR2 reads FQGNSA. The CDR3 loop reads CASSLDPKESLSYNEQFF. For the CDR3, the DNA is TGTGCCAGCAGCTTAGACCCGAAGGAGAGCCTCTCCTACAATGAGCAGTTCTTC. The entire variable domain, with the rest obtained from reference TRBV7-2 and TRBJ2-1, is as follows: GAGVSQSPSNKVTEKGKDVELRCDPISGHTALYWYRQSLGQGLEFLIYFQGNSAPDKSGLPSDRFSAERTGGSVSTLTIQRTQQEDSAVYLCASSLDPKESLSYNEQFFGPGTRLTVL.

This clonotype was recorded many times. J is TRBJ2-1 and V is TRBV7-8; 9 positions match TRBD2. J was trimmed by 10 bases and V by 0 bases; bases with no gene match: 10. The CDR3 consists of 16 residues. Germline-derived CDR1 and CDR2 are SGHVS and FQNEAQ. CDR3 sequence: CASSLARLAGHREQFF. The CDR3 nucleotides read TGTGCCAGCAGCTTAGCGCGGCTAGCGGGGCACAGGGAGCAGTTCTTC.

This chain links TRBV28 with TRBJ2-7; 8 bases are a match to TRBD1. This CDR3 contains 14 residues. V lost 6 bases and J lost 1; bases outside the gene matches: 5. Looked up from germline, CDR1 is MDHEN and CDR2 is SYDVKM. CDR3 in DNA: TGTGCCAGCAGAGAGACAGGGGCTTCCTACGAGCAGTACTTC. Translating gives CASRETGASYEQYF.

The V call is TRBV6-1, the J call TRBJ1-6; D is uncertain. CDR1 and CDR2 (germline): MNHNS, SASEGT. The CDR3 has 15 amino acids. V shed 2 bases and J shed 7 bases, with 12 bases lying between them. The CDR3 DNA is TGTGCCAGCAGTGAATCAACAGCTGGAAATTCACCCCTCCACTTT. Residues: CASSESTAGNSPLHF.

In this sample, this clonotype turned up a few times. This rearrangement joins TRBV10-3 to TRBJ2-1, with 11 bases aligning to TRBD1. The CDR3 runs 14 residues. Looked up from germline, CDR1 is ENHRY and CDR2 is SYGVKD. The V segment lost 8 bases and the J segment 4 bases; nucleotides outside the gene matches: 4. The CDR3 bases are TGTGCCATCGGGACAGGGGGGGGTTACAATGAGCAGTTCTTC. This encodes CAIGTGGGYNEQFF.

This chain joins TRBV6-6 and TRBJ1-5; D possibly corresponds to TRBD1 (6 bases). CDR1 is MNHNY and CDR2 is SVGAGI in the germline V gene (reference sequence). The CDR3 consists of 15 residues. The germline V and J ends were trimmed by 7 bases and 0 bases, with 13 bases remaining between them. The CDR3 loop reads CASKGVGYSNQPQHF. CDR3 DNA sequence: TGTGCCAGCAAGGGGGTCGGCTATAGCAATCAGCCCCAGCATTTT.

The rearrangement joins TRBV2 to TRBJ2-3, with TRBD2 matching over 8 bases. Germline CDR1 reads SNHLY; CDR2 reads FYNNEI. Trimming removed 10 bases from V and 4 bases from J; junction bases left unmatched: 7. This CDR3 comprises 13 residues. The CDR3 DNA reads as TGTGCCACGGAAGCGGGAGTAGCAGATACGCAGTATTTT. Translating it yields CATEAGVADTQYF.

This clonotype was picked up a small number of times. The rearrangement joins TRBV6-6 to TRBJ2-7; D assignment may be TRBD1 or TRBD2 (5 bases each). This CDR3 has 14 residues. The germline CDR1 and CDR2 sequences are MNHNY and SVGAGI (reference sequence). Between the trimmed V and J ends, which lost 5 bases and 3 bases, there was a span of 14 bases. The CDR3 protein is CASSAPGRVYEQYF. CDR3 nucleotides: TGTGCCAGCAGTGCCCCGGGACGGGTCTACGAGCAGTACTTC.

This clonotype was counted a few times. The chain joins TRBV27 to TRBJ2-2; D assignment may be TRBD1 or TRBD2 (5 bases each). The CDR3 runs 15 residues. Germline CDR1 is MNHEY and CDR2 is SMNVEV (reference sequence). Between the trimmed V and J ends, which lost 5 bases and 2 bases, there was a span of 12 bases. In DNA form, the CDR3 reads TGTGCCAGCAGTCCCTTCGGGGCTAACACCGGGGAGCTGTTTTTT. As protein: CASSPFGANTGELFF.

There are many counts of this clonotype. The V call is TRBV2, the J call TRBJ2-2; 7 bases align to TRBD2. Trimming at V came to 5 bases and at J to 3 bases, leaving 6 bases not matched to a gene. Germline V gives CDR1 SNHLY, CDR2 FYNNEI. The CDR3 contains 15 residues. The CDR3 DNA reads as TGTGCCAGCAGTTTCCGCGGGGGTCACACCGGGGAGCTGTTTTTT. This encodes CASSFRGGHTGELFF.

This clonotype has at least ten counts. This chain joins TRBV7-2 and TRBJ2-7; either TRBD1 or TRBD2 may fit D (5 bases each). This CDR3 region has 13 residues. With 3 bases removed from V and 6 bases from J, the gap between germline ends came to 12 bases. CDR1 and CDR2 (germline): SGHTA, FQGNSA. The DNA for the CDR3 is TGTGCCAGCAGCTTGAGGGAAAGGGGCGAGCAGTACTTC. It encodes CASSLRERGEQYF.

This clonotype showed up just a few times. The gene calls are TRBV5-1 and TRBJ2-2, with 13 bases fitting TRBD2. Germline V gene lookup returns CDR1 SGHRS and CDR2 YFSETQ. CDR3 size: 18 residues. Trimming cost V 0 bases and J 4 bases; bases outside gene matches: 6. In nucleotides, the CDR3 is TGCGCCAGCAGCTTGGGCGAACTAGCGGGAGGGAGCACCGGGGAGCTGTTTTTT. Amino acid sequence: CASSLGELAGGSTGELFF.

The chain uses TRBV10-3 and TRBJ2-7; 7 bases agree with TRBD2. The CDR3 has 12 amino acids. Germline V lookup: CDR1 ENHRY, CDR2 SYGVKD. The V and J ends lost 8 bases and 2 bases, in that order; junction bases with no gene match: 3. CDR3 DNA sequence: TGTGCCATCGGGAGGGCCCCCTACGAGCAGTACTTC. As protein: CAIGRAPYEQYF.

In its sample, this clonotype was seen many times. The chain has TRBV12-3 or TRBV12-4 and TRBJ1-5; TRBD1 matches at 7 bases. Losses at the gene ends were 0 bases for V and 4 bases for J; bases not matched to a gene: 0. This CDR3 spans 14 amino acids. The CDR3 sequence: CASSLAGQNQPQHF. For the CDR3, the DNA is TGTGCCAGCAGTTTAGCGGGACAGAATCAGCCCCAGCATTTT.

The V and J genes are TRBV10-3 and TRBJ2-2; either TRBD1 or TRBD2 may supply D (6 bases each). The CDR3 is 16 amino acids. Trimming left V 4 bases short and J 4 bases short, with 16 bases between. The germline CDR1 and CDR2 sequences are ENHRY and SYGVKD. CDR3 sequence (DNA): TGTGCCATCAGTGTGAATGGCAGGGGACTCACCGGGGAGCTGTTTTTT. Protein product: CAISVNGRGLTGELFF.

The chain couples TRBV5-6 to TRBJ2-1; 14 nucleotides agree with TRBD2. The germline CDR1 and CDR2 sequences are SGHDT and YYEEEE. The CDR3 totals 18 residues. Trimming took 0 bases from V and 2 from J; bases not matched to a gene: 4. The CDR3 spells CASSLGLAGGPAYNEQFF. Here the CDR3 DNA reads TGTGCCAGCAGCTTGGGACTAGCGGGAGGGCCGGCCTACAATGAGCAGTTCTTC.

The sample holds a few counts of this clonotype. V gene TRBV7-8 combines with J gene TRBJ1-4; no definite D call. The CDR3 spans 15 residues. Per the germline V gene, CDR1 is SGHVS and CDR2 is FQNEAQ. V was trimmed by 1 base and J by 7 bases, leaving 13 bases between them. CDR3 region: CASSLDFGMGEKLFF. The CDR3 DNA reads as TGTGCCAGCAGCTTAGATTTTGGGATGGGTGAAAAACTGTTTTTT.

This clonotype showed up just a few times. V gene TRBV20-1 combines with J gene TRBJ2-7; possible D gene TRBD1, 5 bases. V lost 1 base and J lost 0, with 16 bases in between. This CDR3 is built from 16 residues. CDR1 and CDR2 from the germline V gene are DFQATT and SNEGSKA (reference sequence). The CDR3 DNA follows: TGCAGTGCTAGAGGGGGCCTGCCGACTCTCTCCTACGAGCAGTACTTC. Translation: CSARGGLPTLSYEQYF.

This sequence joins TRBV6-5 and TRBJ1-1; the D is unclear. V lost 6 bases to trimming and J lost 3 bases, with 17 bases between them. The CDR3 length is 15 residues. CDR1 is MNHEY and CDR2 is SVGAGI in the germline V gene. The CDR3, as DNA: TGTGCCAGCAGCTTCTCAGTTTATCCCGACACTGAAGCTTTCTTT. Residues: CASSFSVYPDTEAFF.

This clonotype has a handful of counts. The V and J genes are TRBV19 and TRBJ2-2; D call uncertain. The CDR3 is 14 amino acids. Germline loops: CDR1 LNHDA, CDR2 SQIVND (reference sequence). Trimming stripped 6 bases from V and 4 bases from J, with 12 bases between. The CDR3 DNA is TGTGCCAGTAGGCCCTTCAGTGCCACCGGGGAGCTGTTTTTT. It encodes CASRPFSATGELFF. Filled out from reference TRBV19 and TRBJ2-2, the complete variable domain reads DGGITQSPKYLFRKEGQNVTLSCEQNLNHDAMYWYRQDPGQGLRLIYYSQIVNDFQKGDIAEGYSVSREKKESFPLTVTSAQKNPTAFYLCASRPFSATGELFFGEGSRLTVL.

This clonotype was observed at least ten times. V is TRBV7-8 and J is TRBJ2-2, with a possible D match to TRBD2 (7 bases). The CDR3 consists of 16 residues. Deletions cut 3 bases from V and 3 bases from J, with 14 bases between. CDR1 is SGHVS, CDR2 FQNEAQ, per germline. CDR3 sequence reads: CASSFRGAGYTGELFF. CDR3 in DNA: TGTGCCAGCAGCTTTCGGGGGGCCGGTTACACCGGGGAGCTGTTTTTT.